A selection of T cell receptor beta chains follows, all from one sample in a study of response to subunit inactivated influenza vaccine. TCRdb reanalysed the RT-PCR reads using MiXCR and keeps one entry per CDR3 protein. Of about 520,000 distinct CDR3 sequences in the sample, approximately 7.3% were seen once. The input for sequencing was PBMCs from blood, taken roughly 24 months after vaccination. The receptors derive from a man between 50 and 69 years old who received an inactivated influenza vaccine. The CDR3 runs from the conserved cysteine through the conserved F or W. Fields, in order: D gene, J gene, V gene, clone size, CDR3 protein, CDR3 DNA. A D gene is named only where the DNA matches it firmly. A row's size may be missing; if present it is once, few, many or a size class.

D gene: TRBD2; J gene: TRBJ2-2; V gene: TRBV4-3; clone size: few; CDR3 protein: CASSKSPASGRTGELFF; CDR3 DNA: TGCGCCAGCAGCAAAAGTCCCGCTAGCGGGAGAACCGGGGAGCTGTTTTTT
D gene: .; J gene: TRBJ2-2; V gene: TRBV10-3; clone size: many; CDR3 protein: CAISDLTTAGGELFF; CDR3 DNA: TGTGCCATCAGTGATCTCACCACCGCCGGCGGGGAGCTGTTTTTT
D gene: .; J gene: TRBJ2-3; V gene: TRBV20-1; clone size: few; CDR3 protein: CSARDHLTPTDTQYF; CDR3 DNA: TGCAGTGCTAGAGATCACCTAACACCCACAGATACGCAGTATTTT
D gene: .; J gene: TRBJ2-7; V gene: TRBV16; clone size: many; CDR3 protein: CASSQSVPYEQYF; CDR3 DNA: TGTGCCAGCAGCCAATCGGTCCCCTACGAGCAGTACTTC
D gene: TRBD2; J gene: TRBJ2-7; V gene: TRBV20-1; clone size: few; CDR3 protein: CSAVLRTSREQYF; CDR3 DNA: TGCAGTGCAGTACTCAGGACTAGTCGCGAGCAGTACTTC
D gene: .; J gene: TRBJ1-2; V gene: TRBV3-1; clone size: few; CDR3 protein: CASSQDGTANPYGYTF; CDR3 DNA: TGTGCCAGCAGCCAAGATGGGACCGCGAACCCTTATGGCTACACCTTC
D gene: .; J gene: TRBJ2-4; V gene: TRBV2; clone size: .; CDR3 protein: CASKEDRWQNIQYF; CDR3 DNA: TGTGCCAGCAAGGAGGACCGGTGGCAAAACATTCAGTACTTC
D gene: TRBD1; J gene: TRBJ2-2; V gene: TRBV11-2; clone size: few; CDR3 protein: CASSLGIARGQGRTGELFF; CDR3 DNA: TGTGCCAGCAGCTTAGGTATAGCCCGCGGACAGGGGCGCACCGGGGAGCTGTTTTTT
D gene: TRBD1; J gene: TRBJ2-3; V gene: TRBV4-1; clone size: few; CDR3 protein: CASSRTGLGVDTQYF; CDR3 DNA: TGCGCCAGCAGCCGGACAGGGTTGGGGGTTGATACGCAGTATTTT
D gene: .; J gene: TRBJ2-7; V gene: TRBV20-1; clone size: .; CDR3 protein: CSASNDEQYF; CDR3 DNA: TGCAGTGCTAGTAACGACGAGCAGTACTTC
D gene: .; J gene: TRBJ1-1; V gene: TRBV18; clone size: few; CDR3 protein: CASSPGRAGTEAFF; CDR3 DNA: TGTGCCAGCTCACCTGGACGAGCGGGCACTGAAGCTTTCTTT
D gene: .; J gene: TRBJ2-4; V gene: TRBV3-1; clone size: few; CDR3 protein: CASSHSAETIQYF; CDR3 DNA: TGTGCCAGCAGCCATAGCGCGGAAACCATTCAGTACTTC
D gene: .; J gene: TRBJ1-1; V gene: TRBV2; clone size: .; CDR3 protein: CASSPDRYTEAFF; CDR3 DNA: TGTGCCAGCAGCCCCGACAGATACACTGAAGCTTTCTTT
D gene: .; J gene: TRBJ2-7; V gene: TRBV24-1; clone size: .; CDR3 protein: CATSLGDEQYF; CDR3 DNA: TGTGCCACCAGTCTGGGCGACGAGCAGTACTTC
D gene: .; J gene: TRBJ2-7; V gene: TRBV7-2; clone size: .; CDR3 protein: CASSLEVARSYEQYF; CDR3 DNA: TGTGCCAGCAGCTTAGAGGTGGCCAGGTCCTACGAGCAGTACTTC
D gene: .; J gene: TRBJ2-5; V gene: TRBV25-1; clone size: few; CDR3 protein: CASRGAVQETQYF; CDR3 DNA: TGTGCCAGCCGAGGAGCGGTCCAAGAGACCCAGTACTTC
D gene: TRBD1; J gene: TRBJ1-2; V gene: TRBV25-1; clone size: many; CDR3 protein: CASSVGRGTGYTF; CDR3 DNA: TGTGCCAGCAGTGTCGGCAGGGGGACTGGCTACACCTTC
D gene: TRBD2; J gene: TRBJ2-3; V gene: TRBV20-1; clone size: many; CDR3 protein: CSAPRLAGVSDTQYF; CDR3 DNA: TGCAGTGCGCCAAGACTAGCGGGAGTCTCAGATACGCAGTATTTT
D gene: .; J gene: TRBJ1-5; V gene: TRBV19; clone size: .; CDR3 protein: CATAPGPNQPQHF; CDR3 DNA: TGTGCCACCGCCCCAGGGCCGAATCAGCCCCAGCATTTT
D gene: .; J gene: TRBJ1-4; V gene: TRBV28; clone size: few; CDR3 protein: CASNRGREKLFF; CDR3 DNA: TGTGCCAGCAACCGAGGACGGGAGAAACTGTTTTTT
D gene: .; J gene: TRBJ2-3; V gene: TRBV29-1; clone size: .; CDR3 protein: CSVEATRVQYF; CDR3 DNA: TGCAGCGTTGAAGCGACGAGGGTGCAGTATTTT
D gene: .; J gene: TRBJ1-2; V gene: TRBV20-1; clone size: few; CDR3 protein: CSARDLTAPPNYGYTF; CDR3 DNA: TGCAGTGCTAGAGATCTGACCGCTCCCCCCAACTATGGCTACACCTTC